This TCR beta chain was identified in a study of cytomegalovirus exposure and HLA in healthy donors (dated 2017 in TCRdb). General notes on the study: The roughly 650 repertoires of the first cohort and the 120 validation repertoires were produced on the same platform, according to a later analysis. The aim of the study was to test whether cataloging public T cell receptors could identify signatures of past pathogen exposure. In addition to the first cohort of roughly 670 subjects, a separate validation cohort of 130 or so different subjects was used. The study combined high-throughput TCR immunosequencing, statistical association of individual TCRs with disease status, and machine learning to predict cytomegalovirus infection status.

Separate from the approximately 670-subject first cohort, the validation cohort of about 120 subjects was the group to which the donors belonged. On the study overall, not on this receptor specifically: The classifier was reported to diagnose cytomegalovirus status with high specificity and sensitivity in both the original and validation cohorts. The study gave a list of 150 to 200 TCR beta chains associated with cytomegalovirus. A later analysis found that TCRs clustered in the first cohort also tended to co-occur in the 95 to 150 validation repertoires, with 94% of cluster scores above 0. All 120 repertoires were used to score co-occurrence in the validation cohort in a later analysis, because that analysis had no HLA typing for the cohort. According to the authors, the approach could potentially be generalized to other disease states and immunological phenotypes. Three of the identified cytomegalovirus-associated TCR beta chains were confirmed in vitro to be specific for cytomegalovirus antigens. While some public TCRs were present in many individuals, most TCR sequences turned up only very rarely across donors.

The method behind the library was the immunoSEQ multiplex PCR assay. On the study's bioinformatics: A statistical classification framework was built for diagnosing cytomegalovirus status from the catalog of TCR beta chain sequences. The table comes from immuneACCESS by way of TCRdb, which keeps in-frame sequences with V and J called. Part of the clones is missing from these tables; in studies checked, under half for an unresolved V gene and the rest for unknown reasons. V and J calls and clone size are those listed in that table; D and trimming were worked out from the DNA. Across this sample there are hundreds of thousands of clones, with around 89% seen only once. The top ten clonotypes cover approximately 0.88% of the sample. Concerning this clone: Its antigen is currently not known. The input lacks base qualities; no much larger clone sits a single base away.

Trimming leaves V shorter by 5 bases and J shorter by 2 bases, with the junction holding 1 base beyond the gene matches. The CDR3 runs 14 amino acids, cysteine and phenylalanine included. Of all the DNA, just the CDR3 is kept, 42 bases in frame from base 1. CDR1 is given as MNHNY and CDR2 as SVGAGI, both from the germline V gene (reference sequence). Here the chain combines TRBV6-6 and TRBJ2-5, and TRBD1 aligns with 11 junction nucleotides. Sequencing was done on a sample of PBMCs. The receptor was derived from a woman younger than 35 in good health and CMV-seronegative. CDR3 sequence: CASSRDRGQETQYF. The DNA reads as follows: TGTGCCAGCAGTAGGGACAGGGGGCAAGAGACCCAGTACTTC.